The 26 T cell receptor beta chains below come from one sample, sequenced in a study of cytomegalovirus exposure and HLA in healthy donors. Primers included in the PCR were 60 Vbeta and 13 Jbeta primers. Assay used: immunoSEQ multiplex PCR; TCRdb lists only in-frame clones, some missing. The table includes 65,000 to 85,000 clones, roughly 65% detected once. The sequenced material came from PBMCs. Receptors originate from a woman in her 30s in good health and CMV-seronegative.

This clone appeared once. The CDR3 DNA is TGTGCCAGCACAGACGGAGCTGGGGCCAACGTCCTGACTTTC. This gives the protein CASTDGAGANVLTF. The chain joins TRBV25-1 to TRBJ2-6; D is unresolved. In germline, CDR1 is MGHDK, CDR2 SYGVNS. The V gene lost 7 bases and the J gene lost 2 bases, with 9 bases spanning the gap. This CDR3 has 14 amino acids.

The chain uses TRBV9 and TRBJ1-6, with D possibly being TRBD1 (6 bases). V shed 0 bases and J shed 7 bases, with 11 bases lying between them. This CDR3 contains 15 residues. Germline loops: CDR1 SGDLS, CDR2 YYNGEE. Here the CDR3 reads CASSVDLTGNSPLHF. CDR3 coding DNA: TGTGCCAGCAGCGTAGATCTGACAGGAAATTCACCCCTCCACTTT.

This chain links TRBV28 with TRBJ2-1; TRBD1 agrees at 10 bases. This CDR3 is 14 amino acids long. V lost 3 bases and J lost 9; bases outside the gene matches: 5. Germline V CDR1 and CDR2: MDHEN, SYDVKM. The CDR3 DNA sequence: TGTGCCAGCAGTTTCCGGACAGGGGGAAGTGAGCAGTTCTTC. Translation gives CASSFRTGGSEQFF.

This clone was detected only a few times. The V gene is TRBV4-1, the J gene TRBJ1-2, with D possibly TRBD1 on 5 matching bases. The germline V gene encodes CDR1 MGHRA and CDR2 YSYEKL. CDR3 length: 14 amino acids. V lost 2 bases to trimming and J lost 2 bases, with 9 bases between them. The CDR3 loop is CASSQLGGNYGYTF. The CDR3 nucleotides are TGCGCCAGCAGCCAACTTGGGGGGAACTATGGCTACACCTTC.

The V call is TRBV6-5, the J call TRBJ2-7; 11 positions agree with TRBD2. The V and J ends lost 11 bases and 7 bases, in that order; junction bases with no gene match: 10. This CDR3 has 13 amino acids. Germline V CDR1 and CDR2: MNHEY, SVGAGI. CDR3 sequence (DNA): TGTGCCTTCCGAGGGACTAGCGGAAGTGAGCAGTACTTC. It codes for CAFRGTSGSEQYF.

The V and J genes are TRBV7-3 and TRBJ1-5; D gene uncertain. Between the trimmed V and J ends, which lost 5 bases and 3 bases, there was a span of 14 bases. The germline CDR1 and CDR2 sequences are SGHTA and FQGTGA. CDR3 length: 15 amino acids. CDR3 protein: CASSTRQVFNQPQHF. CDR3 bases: TGTGCCAGCAGCACCAGACAAGTTTTCAATCAGCCCCAGCATTTT. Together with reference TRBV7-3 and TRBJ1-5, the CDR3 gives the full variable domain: GAGVSQTPSNKVTEKGKYVELRCDPISGHTALYWYRQSLGQGPEFLIYFQGTGAADDSGLPNDRFFAVRPEGSVSTLKIQRTERGDSAVYLCASSTRQVFNQPQHFGDGTRLSIL.

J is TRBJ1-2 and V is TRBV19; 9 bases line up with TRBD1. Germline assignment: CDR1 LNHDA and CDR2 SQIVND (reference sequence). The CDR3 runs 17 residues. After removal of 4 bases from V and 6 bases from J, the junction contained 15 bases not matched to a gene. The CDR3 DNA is TGTGCCAGTAGTACCCATCCCGGGACAGGGCTTTTTAATGGCTACACCTTC. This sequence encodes CASSTHPGTGLFNGYTF.

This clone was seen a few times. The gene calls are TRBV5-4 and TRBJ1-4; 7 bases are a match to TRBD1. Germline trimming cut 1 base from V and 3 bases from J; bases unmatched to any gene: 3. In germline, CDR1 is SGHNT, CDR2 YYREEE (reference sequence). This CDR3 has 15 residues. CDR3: CASSLRTGANEKLFF. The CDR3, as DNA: TGTGCCAGCAGCTTGAGGACAGGTGCTAATGAAAAACTGTTTTTT.

The CDR3 DNA reads as TGTGCCAGCAGTGAAATAGTGGAGGCTGGGGCCAACGTCCTGACTTTC. It translates to CASSEIVEAGANVLTF. The gene calls are TRBV6-1 and TRBJ2-6, with D tentatively TRBD2 (5 bases). The germline V and J ends were trimmed by 2 bases and 2 bases, with 10 bases remaining between them. This CDR3 is built from 16 residues. Germline-derived CDR1 and CDR2 are MNHNS and SASEGT.

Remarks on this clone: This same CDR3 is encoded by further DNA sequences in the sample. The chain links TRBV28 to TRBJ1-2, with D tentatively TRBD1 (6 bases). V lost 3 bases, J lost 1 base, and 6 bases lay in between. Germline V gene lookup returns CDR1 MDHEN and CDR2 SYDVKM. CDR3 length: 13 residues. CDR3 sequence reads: CASSLDSNYGYTF. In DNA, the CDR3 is TGTGCCAGCAGTTTGGACAGTAACTATGGCTACACCTTC.

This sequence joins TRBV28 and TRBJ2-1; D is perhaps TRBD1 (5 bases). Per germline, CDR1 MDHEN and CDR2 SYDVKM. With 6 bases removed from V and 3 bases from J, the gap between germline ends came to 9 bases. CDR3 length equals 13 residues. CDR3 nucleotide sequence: TGTGCCAGCAGCACGACAGACTACAATGAGCAGTTCTTC. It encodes CASSTTDYNEQFF.

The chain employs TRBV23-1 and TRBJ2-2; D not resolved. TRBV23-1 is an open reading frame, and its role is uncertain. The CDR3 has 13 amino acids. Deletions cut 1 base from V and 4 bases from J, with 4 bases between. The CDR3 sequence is CASSQCVTGELFF. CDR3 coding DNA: TGCGCCAGCAGTCAATGCGTCACCGGGGAGCTGTTTTTT.

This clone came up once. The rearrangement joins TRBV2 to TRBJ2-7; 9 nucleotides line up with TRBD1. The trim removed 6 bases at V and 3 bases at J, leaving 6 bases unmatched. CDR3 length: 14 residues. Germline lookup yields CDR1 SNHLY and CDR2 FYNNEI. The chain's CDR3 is CASRAGQGGYEQYF. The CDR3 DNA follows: TGTGCCAGCAGGGCGGGACAGGGAGGCTACGAGCAGTACTTC.

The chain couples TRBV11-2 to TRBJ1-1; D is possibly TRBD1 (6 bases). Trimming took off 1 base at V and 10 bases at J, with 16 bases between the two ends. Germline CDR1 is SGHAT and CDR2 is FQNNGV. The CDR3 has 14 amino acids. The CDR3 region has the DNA TGTGCCAGCAGCTTAGGACAGGCGAAGGACATAGCTTTCTTT. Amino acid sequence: CASSLGQAKDIAFF.

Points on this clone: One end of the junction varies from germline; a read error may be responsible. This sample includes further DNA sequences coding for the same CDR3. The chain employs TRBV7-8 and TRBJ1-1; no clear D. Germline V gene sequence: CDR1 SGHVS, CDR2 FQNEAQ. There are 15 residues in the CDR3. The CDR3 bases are TGTGCCAGCAGCTTAGGGTCGGGAGGAAACACTGAAGCTTTCTTC. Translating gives CASSLGSGGNTEAFF.

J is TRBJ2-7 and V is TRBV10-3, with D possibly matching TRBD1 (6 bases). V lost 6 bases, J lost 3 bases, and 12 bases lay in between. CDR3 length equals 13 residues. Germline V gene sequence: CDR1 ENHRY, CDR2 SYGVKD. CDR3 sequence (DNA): TGTGCCATCAGCCTACTAGGGGGCTACGAGCAGTACTTC. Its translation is CAISLLGGYEQYF.

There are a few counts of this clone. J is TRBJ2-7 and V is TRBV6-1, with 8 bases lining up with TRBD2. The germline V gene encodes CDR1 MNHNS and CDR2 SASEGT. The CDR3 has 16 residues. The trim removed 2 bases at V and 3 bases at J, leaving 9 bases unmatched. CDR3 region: CASSESGGHLDYEQYF. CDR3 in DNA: TGTGCCAGCAGTGAATCGGGGGGGCATTTGGACTACGAGCAGTACTTC.

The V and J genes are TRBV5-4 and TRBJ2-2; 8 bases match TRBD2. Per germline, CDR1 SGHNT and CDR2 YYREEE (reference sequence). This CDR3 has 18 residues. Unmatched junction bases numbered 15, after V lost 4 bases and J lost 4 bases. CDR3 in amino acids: CASSRSRAGGTITGELFF. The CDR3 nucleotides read TGTGCCAGCAGCCGGTCGAGGGCGGGGGGTACGATCACCGGGGAGCTGTTTTTT.

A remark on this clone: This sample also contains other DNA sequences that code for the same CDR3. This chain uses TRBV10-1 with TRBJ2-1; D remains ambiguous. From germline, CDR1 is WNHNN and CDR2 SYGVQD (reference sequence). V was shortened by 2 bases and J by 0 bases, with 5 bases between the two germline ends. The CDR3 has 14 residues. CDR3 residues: CASSETGSYNEQFF. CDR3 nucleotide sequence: TGCGCCAGCAGTGAGACGGGCTCCTACAATGAGCAGTTCTTC.

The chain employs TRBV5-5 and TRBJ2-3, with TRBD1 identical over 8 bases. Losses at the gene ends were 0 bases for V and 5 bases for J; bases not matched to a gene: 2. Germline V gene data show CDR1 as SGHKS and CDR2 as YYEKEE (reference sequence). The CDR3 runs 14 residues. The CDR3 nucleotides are TGTGCCAGCAGCTTGGGGACAGGGAAAGATACGCAGTATTTT. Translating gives CASSLGTGKDTQYF.

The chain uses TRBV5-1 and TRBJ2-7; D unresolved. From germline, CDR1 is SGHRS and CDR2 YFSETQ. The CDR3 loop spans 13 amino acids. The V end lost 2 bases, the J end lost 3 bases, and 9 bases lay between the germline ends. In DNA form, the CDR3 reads TGCGCCAGCAGCTTAGGAGATTTCTACGAGCAGTACTTC. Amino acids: CASSLGDFYEQYF.

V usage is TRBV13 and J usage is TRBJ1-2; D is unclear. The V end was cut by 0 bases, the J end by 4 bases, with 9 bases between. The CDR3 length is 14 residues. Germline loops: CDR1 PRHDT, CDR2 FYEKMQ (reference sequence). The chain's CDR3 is CASSLGSGLYGYTF. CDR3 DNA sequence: TGTGCCAGCAGCTTAGGCTCAGGTCTCTATGGCTACACCTTC.

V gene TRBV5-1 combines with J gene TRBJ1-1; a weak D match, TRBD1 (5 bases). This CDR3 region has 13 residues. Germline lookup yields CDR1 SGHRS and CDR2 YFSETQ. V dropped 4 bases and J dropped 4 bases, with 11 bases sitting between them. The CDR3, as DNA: TGCGCCAGCAGCCCCGGGGGTGGCACTGAAGCTTTCTTT. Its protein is CASSPGGGTEAFF.

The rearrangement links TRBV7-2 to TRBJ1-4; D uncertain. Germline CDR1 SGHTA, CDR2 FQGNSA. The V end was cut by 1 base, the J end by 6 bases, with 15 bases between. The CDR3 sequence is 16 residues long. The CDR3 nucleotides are TGTGCCAGCAGCTTAGACGGGCCGGGCGGGGATGAAAAACTGTTTTTT. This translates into CASSLDGPGGDEKLFF.

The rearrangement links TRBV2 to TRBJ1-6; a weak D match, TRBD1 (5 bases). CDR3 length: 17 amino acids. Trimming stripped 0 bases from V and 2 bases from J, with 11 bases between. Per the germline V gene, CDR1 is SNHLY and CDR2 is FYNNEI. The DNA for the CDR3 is TGTGCCAGCAGTGAAGCGCGGGGGTCCACCTATAATTCACCCCTCCACTTT. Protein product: CASSEARGSTYNSPLHF.

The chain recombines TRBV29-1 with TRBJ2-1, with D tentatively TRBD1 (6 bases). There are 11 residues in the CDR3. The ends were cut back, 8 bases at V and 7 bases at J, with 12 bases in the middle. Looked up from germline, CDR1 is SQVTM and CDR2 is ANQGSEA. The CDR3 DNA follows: TGCAGCTTCAGGGGAGTAAATGAGCAGTTCTTC. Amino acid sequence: CSFRGVNEQFF.